This T cell receptor beta chain stems from a study of blood T cells in healthy people across ages. Study results and caveats: It was the long-lived donors that had more naive CD4+ cells and higher diversity than aged donors. Unsorted PBMC material precluded a definitive naive versus antigen-experienced comparison.

This clonotype was counted many times. Antigen specificity is unknown. The authors extracted at least 5 micrograms of total RNA per sample. A J-beta primer mix and a sample-barcoded 5' primer were used in a second PCR of about 6 to 12 cycles. A single record per CDR3 protein comes from TCRdb applying MiXCR to the 5' RACE reads. The data hold 500,000 to 550,000 distinct CDR3 sequences, with approximately 25% observed a single time. The CDR3 length is 15 residues. CDR1 and CDR2 from the germline V gene are MNHEY and SVGEGT. V shed 2 bases and J shed 2 bases, with 11 bases lying between them. The same data also went into a second study, on T cells of mothers and their children. As that study records: For the second PCR, the M1S primer put in sample barcodes and 2-4 random nucleotides.

The specimen sequenced was blood. This rearrangement joins TRBV6-2 or TRBV6-3 to TRBJ2-3, with D perhaps matching TRBD1 (6 bases). The receptor comes from a boy aged 5-17 years in good health. CDR3 sequence: CASSYLDSFTDTQYF. CDR3 DNA: TGTGCCAGCAGTTACCTGGACAGTTTCACAGATACGCAGTATTTT.